One and the same sample provided the 13 T cell receptor beta chains below, sequenced in a study of OX40 agonist ivuxolimab in advanced cancers. Libraries were prepared by immunoSEQ multiplex PCR; TCRdb keeps only in-frame clonotypes and omits some of them. Here the sample spans around 19,000 clones, about 89% being singletons. The sequencing here drew on CD4+ or CD8+ T cells sorted from blood, taken in a trial of the OX40 agonist ivuxolimab. These receptors all stem from an adult with an advanced solid tumor such as melanoma, head and neck, liver or kidney cancer.

The chain is built from TRBV19 and TRBJ1-5; 10 bases match TRBD1. V trimming: 5 bases; J trimming: 7 bases; junction bases outside the gene matches: 2. Germline values: CDR1 LNHDA, CDR2 SQIVND (reference sequence). This CDR3 has 13 residues. Written as DNA, the CDR3 is TGTGCCAGTAGTGACAGGGGGCCCCAGCCCCAGCATTTT. As protein: CASSDRGPQPQHF.

The rearrangement links TRBV4-2 to TRBJ1-4, with 10 positions matching TRBD1. The CDR3 consists of 18 residues. The junction had 11 bases not matched to a gene; V was cut back by 0 bases and J by 7 bases. Germline-derived CDR1 and CDR2 are LGHNA and YNFKEQ. The CDR3, as DNA: TGTGCCAGCAGCCAAGACCGACGGACAGGGGGTTTTGGTGAAAAACTGTTTTTT. Its protein is CASSQDRRTGGFGEKLFF.

This clone showed up just once. V and J are TRBV30 and TRBJ1-1; a weak D match, TRBD1 (6 bases). The CDR3 sequence is 15 residues long. The germline gives CDR1 GTSNPN, CDR2 SVGIG (reference sequence). The V end lost 1 base, the J end lost 4 bases, and 16 bases lay between the germline ends. The CDR3 nucleotides are TGTGCCTGGAGTGAGGGTTTGGGGGCGCGCACTGAAGCTTTCTTT. This sequence encodes CAWSEGLGARTEAFF.

This clone has a handful of counts. The chain is built from TRBV2 and TRBJ1-2, with no clear D. The V and J ends lost 3 bases and 8 bases respectively, with 13 bases between them. Germline assignment: CDR1 SNHLY and CDR2 FYNNEI. The CDR3 has 13 amino acids. CDR3: CASSERLLGGYTF. In DNA, the CDR3 is TGTGCCAGCAGTGAGCGGCTCCTGGGAGGCTACACCTTC.

This clone is a singleton in its sample. The chain links TRBV10-2 to TRBJ1-4; no firm D call. The CDR3 runs 11 residues. The germline V and J ends were trimmed by 4 bases and 7 bases, with 4 bases remaining between them. Germline CDR1 reads WSHSY; CDR2 reads SAAADI. CDR3 sequence reads: CASSGREKLFF. CDR3 DNA: TGCGCCAGCAGTGGACGTGAAAAACTGTTTTTT.

The rearrangement links TRBV13 to TRBJ2-5, with D perhaps TRBD2 (6 bases). CDR3 length equals 13 residues. CDR1 and CDR2 from the germline V gene are PRHDT and FYEKMQ (reference sequence). The V and J ends lost 5 bases and 4 bases respectively, with 11 bases between them. The CDR3 DNA follows: TGTGCCAGCAGCCCGACTAGTCTAGAGACCCAGTACTTC. Protein: CASSPTSLETQYF.

The chain couples TRBV27 to TRBJ1-6; no firm D call. The CDR3 extends over 12 amino acids. V shed 6 bases and J shed 10 bases, with 10 bases lying between them. Germline loops: CDR1 MNHEY, CDR2 SMNVEV (reference sequence). In DNA form, the CDR3 reads TGTGCCAGCAGACTTTTGGGATCACCCCTCCACTTT. Translating gives CASRLLGSPLHF.

V usage is TRBV27 and J usage is TRBJ2-1; 7 bases agree with TRBD2. Trimming at V came to 5 bases and at J to 6 bases, leaving 4 bases not matched to a gene. From germline, CDR1 is MNHEY and CDR2 SMNVEV (reference sequence). The CDR3 covers 13 residues. CDR3 DNA sequence: TGTGCCAGCAGTCTTGGACTAGTCAATGAGCAGTTCTTC. As protein: CASSLGLVNEQFF.

J is TRBJ2-5 and V is TRBV11-3; D remains unclear. Germline V lookup: CDR1 SGHNT, CDR2 YENEEA. The CDR3 has 15 amino acids. Trimming stripped 4 bases from V and 2 bases from J, with 14 bases between. CDR3 DNA: TGTGCCAGCAGCTCCGAACCAGGACGGCAAGAGACCCAGTACTTC. Its translation is CASSSEPGRQETQYF.

This sequence joins TRBV5-1 and TRBJ2-7; D may be TRBD2 (6 bases). The germline V and J ends were trimmed by 0 bases and 0 bases, with 10 bases remaining between them. Germline V gives CDR1 SGHRS, CDR2 YFSETQ. The CDR3 has 15 residues. As DNA, the CDR3 is TGCGCCAGCAGCTTGGCCGGGAGCATCTCCTACGAGCAGTACTTC. Its protein product is CASSLAGSISYEQYF. The whole variable domain, remainder taken from reference TRBV5-1 and TRBJ2-7, is KAGVTQTPRYLIKTRGQQVTLSCSPISGHRSVSWYQQTPGQGLQFLFEYFSETQRNKGNFPGRFSGRQFSNSRSEMNVSTLELGDSALYLCASSLAGSISYEQYFGPGTRLTVT.

The J gene is TRBJ2-6, the V gene TRBV25-1; D is unresolved. The ends were cut back, 3 bases at V and 7 bases at J, with 10 bases in the middle. The CDR3 length is 14 residues. Per germline, CDR1 MGHDK and CDR2 SYGVNS. The CDR3 spells CASSDNSYANVLTF. The CDR3 DNA sequence: TGTGCCAGCAGTGATAATTCGTATGCCAACGTCCTGACTTTC.

The chain combines TRBV27 with TRBJ1-1; D is perhaps TRBD1 (5 bases). The CDR3 sequence is 16 residues long. Germline CDR1 and CDR2: MNHEY and SMNVEV (reference sequence). Trimming cost V 0 bases and J 6 bases, with 17 bases left between them. The CDR3 sequence is CASSLSLRQYLAEAFF. The CDR3 nucleotides are TGTGCCAGCAGTTTATCCCTCCGACAGTACCTCGCTGAAGCTTTCTTT.

This clone has just a few counts. V usage is TRBV5-3 and J usage is TRBJ1-5; TRBD1 matches 8 bases. TRBV5-3 is classed as an ORF, of uncertain function. The CDR3 is made up of 16 amino acids. Unmatched junction bases numbered 12, after V lost 4 bases and J lost 6 bases. CDR3 loop: CARSSGTGQAVQPQHF. The CDR3 nucleotides read TGTGCCAGAAGCAGCGGGACAGGCCAAGCGGTTCAGCCCCAGCATTTT.